The 32 T cell receptor beta chains presented below share a single source sample, sequenced in a study of shared clonotypes between healthy human individuals. This table comes from immunoSEQ multiplex PCR, and its TCRdb copy is limited to in-frame clones, with some not included. This table holds over a million clones, roughly 74% found once. Specimen: memory CD4+ T cells from PBMCs. The subset denotes: CD45RA-negative fraction. The source is a man in his late teens or twenties in good health. Some clones in this sample may be carry-over from other donors' samples.

The chain has TRBV27 and TRBJ2-5; D is unclear. The CDR3 extends over 15 amino acids. The germline V gene encodes CDR1 MNHEY and CDR2 SMNVEV (reference sequence). The V and J ends lost 0 bases and 4 bases respectively, with 12 bases between them. Here the CDR3 reads CASSLSSWSPETQYF. In nucleotides, the CDR3 is TGTGCCAGCAGTTTATCGTCGTGGTCCCCAGAGACCCAGTACTTC.

At least ten counts were recorded for this clone. The chain combines TRBV5-6 with TRBJ2-5, with TRBD2 matching 11 bases. Germline V gene sequence: CDR1 SGHDT, CDR2 YYEEEE. The CDR3 spans 15 residues. J gave up 4 bases and V 4 bases, and 6 bases lay outside the gene matches. CDR3 sequence reads: CASSPTSGTGETQYF. DNA for the CDR3: TGTGCCAGCAGCCCGACTAGCGGGACAGGAGAGACCCAGTACTTC.

The CDR3 DNA reads TGTGCCAGTAGTACCATACGGACCGGGGAGCTGTTTTTT. Its translation is CASSTIRTGELFF. V gene TRBV19 combines with J gene TRBJ2-2; D is uncertain. V lost 4 bases to trimming and J lost 5 bases, with 8 bases between them. The CDR3 spans 13 residues. Per germline, CDR1 LNHDA and CDR2 SQIVND (reference sequence).

This clone was found once. This chain uses TRBV30 with TRBJ2-3, with TRBD2 matching over 12 bases. CDR3 size: 15 residues. Germline assignment: CDR1 GTSNPN and CDR2 SVGIG (reference sequence). V lost 5 bases to trimming and J lost 5 bases; unmatched junction nucleotides: 8. The CDR3 DNA sequence: TGTGCCTGGTCCCGACTAGCGGGAGCCGGAGATACGCAGTATTTT. This codes for CAWSRLAGAGDTQYF.

This clone was observed a single time. The chain links TRBV28 to TRBJ1-1; D unresolved. The CDR3 consists of 14 residues. Germline V gene data show CDR1 as MDHEN and CDR2 as SYDVKM. Deletions cut 5 bases from V and 4 bases from J, with 14 bases between. The CDR3 region is CASSPRPGSTEAFF. DNA for the CDR3: TGTGCCAGCAGTCCCCGACCGGGGTCCACTGAAGCTTTCTTT.

The V and J genes are TRBV18 and TRBJ2-6; D is ambiguous. Germline CDR1 KGHSH, CDR2 LQKENI. This CDR3 comprises 18 residues. V gave up 2 bases and J gave up 0 bases, with 14 bases separating them. DNA of the CDR3: TGTGCCAGCTCACCATTTACCAGGACGGTCTCTGGGGCCAACGTCCTGACTTTC. Protein: CASSPFTRTVSGANVLTF. The full variable domain, in which reference TRBV18 and TRBJ2-6 provide the parts outside the CDR3, is NAGVMQNPRHLVRRRGQEARLRCSPMKGHSHVYWYRQLPEEGLKFMVYLQKENIIDESGMPKERFSAEFPKEGPSILRIQQVVRGDSAAYFCASSPFTRTVSGANVLTFGAGSRLTVL.

The gene calls are TRBV5-8 and TRBJ1-5; no clear D gene. The CDR3 length is 12 residues. CDR1 SGHTS and CDR2 YDEGEE come from the germline V gene. Trimming removed 4 bases at V and 13 bases at J, with 15 bases between. The CDR3 region has the DNA TGTGCCAGCAGCCAGGACTCCCGCAGGCAGCATTTT. Translated: CASSQDSRRQHF. Looking up the rest from reference TRBV5-8 and TRBJ1-5 gives the full variable domain: EAGVTQSPTHLIKTRGQQATLRCSPISGHTSVYWYQQALGLGLQFLLWYDEGEERNRGNFPPRFSGRQFPNYSSELNVNALELEDSALYLCASSQDSRRQHFGDGTRLSIL.

The V call is TRBV4-1, the J call TRBJ1-1; D is possibly TRBD1 (5 bases). Trimming removed 6 bases from V and 3 bases from J, with 11 bases in between. The CDR3 is 13 residues long. Germline CDR1 reads MGHRA; CDR2 reads YSYEKL. CDR3 sequence: CASRRGLDTEAFF. The CDR3 region has the DNA TGCGCCAGCAGAAGGGGTTTGGACACTGAAGCTTTCTTT.

There are a few counts of this clone. DNA for the CDR3: TGTGCCAGCAGCCAAGATTGGCGGGTGGTTTCCACAGATACGCAGTATTTT. Encoded protein: CASSQDWRVVSTDTQYF. The genes are TRBV4-2 and TRBJ2-3, with a tentative D call TRBD2 (5 bases). Germline V gene sequence: CDR1 LGHNA, CDR2 YNFKEQ. The CDR3 is 17 amino acids. V was clipped by 0 bases and J by 2 bases, with 15 bases between them.

DNA of the CDR3: TGTGCCAGCAGTGAAGGGGGCAGCCAAGCATATGGCTACACCTTC. Amino acid sequence: CASSEGGSQAYGYTF. This chain joins TRBV6-1 and TRBJ1-2; a weak D match, TRBD1 (5 bases). Trimming took 1 base from V and 5 from J, leaving 14 bases between them. CDR1 MNHNS and CDR2 SASEGT come from the germline V gene. The CDR3 is made up of 15 amino acids.

The chain uses TRBV7-8 and TRBJ2-2, with D possibly matching TRBD2 (5 bases). Germline V gives CDR1 SGHVS, CDR2 FQNEAQ. Trimming left V 0 bases short and J 1 base short, with 9 bases between. The CDR3 loop spans 16 amino acids. In DNA, the CDR3 is TGTGCCAGCAGCTTAGCATCCAGCGGGAACACCGGGGAGCTGTTTTTT. It specifies CASSLASSGNTGELFF.

In the case of this clone: Other DNA sequences in this sample translate to the same CDR3. J is TRBJ2-3 and V is TRBV28, with D possibly being TRBD1 (5 bases). This CDR3 has 11 amino acids. V was pared by 6 bases and J by 5 bases, with 6 bases between. Germline V gene data show CDR1 as MDHEN and CDR2 as SYDVKM. CDR3 in amino acids: CASSGQDTQYF. In DNA, the CDR3 is TGTGCCAGCAGCGGACAAGATACGCAGTATTTT.

The V gene is TRBV29-1, the J gene TRBJ1-1; D unresolved. Per germline, CDR1 SQVTM and CDR2 ANQGSEA. The CDR3 length is 11 residues. Trimming took 3 bases from V and 5 from J, leaving 7 bases between them. CDR3 residues: CSVDPGTEAFF. CDR3 coding DNA: TGCAGCGTTGACCCTGGGACTGAAGCTTTCTTT. Combining the CDR3 with reference TRBV29-1 and TRBJ1-1 gives the whole variable domain SAVISQKPSRDICQRGTSLTIQCQVDSQVTMMFWYRQQPGQSLTLIATANQGSEATYESGFVIDKFPISRPNLTFSTLTVSNMSPEDSSIYLCSVDPGTEAFFGQGTRLTVV.

This chain joins TRBV28 and TRBJ1-2; D is unclear. Germline CDR1 and CDR2: MDHEN and SYDVKM. This CDR3 contains 15 residues. V was shortened by 2 bases and J by 3 bases, with 13 bases between the two germline ends. The CDR3 DNA reads TGTGCCAGCAGTTTAGGAGTCAACGGGGACTATGGCTACACCTTC. Encoded protein: CASSLGVNGDYGYTF.

The table lists this clone with many counts. This chain links TRBV28 with TRBJ1-5, with D uncertain. CDR1 is MDHEN and CDR2 is SYDVKM in the germline V gene. This CDR3 region has 16 residues. Trimming stripped 6 bases from V and 4 bases from J, with 19 bases between. The DNA of the CDR3 is TGTGCCAGCAGCCGCCCGGGATACGGAGGGAATCAGCCCCAGCATTTT. This translates into CASSRPGYGGNQPQHF.

This chain connects TRBV4-1 to TRBJ2-3; 10 bases are a match to TRBD1. From germline, CDR1 is MGHRA and CDR2 YSYEKL. V lost 4 bases to trimming and J lost 6 bases; unmatched junction nucleotides: 10. The length of the CDR3 is 16 residues. CDR3 sequence (DNA): TGCGCCAGCAGCCCAATGGACAGGGGGATGGGCGATACGCAGTATTTT. The encoded protein is CASSPMDRGMGDTQYF.

This clone has just a few counts. The V gene is TRBV19, the J gene TRBJ2-7, with 12 bases lining up with TRBD1. The CDR3 totals 12 residues. Germline V gene sequence: CDR1 LNHDA, CDR2 SQIVND (reference sequence). The V segment lost 9 bases and the J segment 7 bases; nucleotides outside the gene matches: 4. Written as DNA, the CDR3 is TGTGCCAGGGGACAGGGGGCGAAAGAGCAGTACTTC. Translating it yields CARGQGAKEQYF.

The rearrangement joins TRBV4-2 to TRBJ2-5, with TRBD2 matching 12 bases. CDR3 size: 17 residues. The junction had 7 bases not matched to a gene; V was cut back by 0 bases and J by 5 bases. Germline V gene lookup returns CDR1 LGHNA and CDR2 YNFKEQ. CDR3 loop: CASSQDWASGRVETQYF. The CDR3 DNA reads as TGTGCCAGCAGCCAAGATTGGGCTAGCGGGAGGGTTGAGACCCAGTACTTC.

This clone was seen a few times. V and J are TRBV19 and TRBJ1-1; TRBD1 is a possible D gene (5 bases). Per germline, CDR1 LNHDA and CDR2 SQIVND (reference sequence). Trimming removed 1 base from V and 0 bases from J, with 12 bases in between. This CDR3 is 16 amino acids long. CDR3 in DNA: TGTGCCAGTAGTATAGGGGGCGGGACTATGAACACTGAAGCTTTCTTT. Translating it yields CASSIGGGTMNTEAFF.

As for this clone: This may stem from a read error, because a much larger clone lies one nucleotide away. The chain recombines TRBV6-5 with TRBJ2-5, with D perhaps TRBD1 or TRBD2 (6 bases each). Germline V gene sequence: CDR1 MNHEY, CDR2 SVGAGI. The CDR3 consists of 14 residues. The CDR3: CASREGGFQDTQYF. The CDR3 DNA follows: TGTGCCAGCAGGGAGGGGGGTTTCCAAGATACCCAGTACTTC.

The rearrangement links TRBV6-1 to TRBJ1-1; D is unresolved. Trimming left V 7 bases short and J 4 bases short, with 10 bases between. CDR1 is MNHNS, CDR2 SASEGT, per germline. There are 12 residues in the CDR3. The CDR3 region has the DNA TGTGCCAGCAAAAGGAGTGCCACTGAAGCTTTCTTT. This sequence encodes CASKRSATEAFF.

The CDR3 is CASRAQGNQPQHF. In nucleotides, the CDR3 is TGTGCCAGCAGGGCTCAGGGGAATCAGCCCCAGCATTTT. The rearrangement links TRBV28 to TRBJ1-5, with D possibly matching TRBD1 (6 bases). The CDR3 is 13 residues long. CDR1 MDHEN and CDR2 SYDVKM come from the germline V gene. Trimming stripped 6 bases from V and 4 bases from J, with 10 bases between.

The rearrangement joins TRBV6-1 to TRBJ2-7; tentative D call: TRBD2 (5 bases). Trimming removed 1 base from V and 0 bases from J, with 10 bases in between. CDR1 and CDR2 (germline): MNHNS, SASEGT. This CDR3 is 15 amino acids long. CDR3 nucleotide sequence: TGTGCCAGCAGTGAAGTAGGGAGAAACTCCTACGAGCAGTACTTC. Protein: CASSEVGRNSYEQYF.

The chain joins TRBV4-2 to TRBJ1-4, with a possible D match to TRBD1 (5 bases). Germline CDR1 and CDR2: LGHNA and YNFKEQ. This CDR3 has 16 amino acids. V lost 0 bases to trimming and J lost 0 bases, with 8 bases between them. The CDR3 is CASSQDPGATNEKLFF. The CDR3 DNA is TGTGCCAGCAGCCAAGATCCGGGGGCAACTAATGAAAAACTGTTTTTT.

The V gene is TRBV19, the J gene TRBJ1-2; 8 bases align to TRBD1. This CDR3 comprises 15 residues. After removal of 7 bases from V and 6 bases from J, the junction contained 13 bases not matched to a gene. In germline, CDR1 is LNHDA, CDR2 SQIVND (reference sequence). This CDR3 is CASMGPQGARNGYTF. The CDR3, as DNA: TGTGCCAGTATGGGGCCCCAGGGGGCCAGGAATGGCTACACCTTC.

This chain connects TRBV13 to TRBJ2-7; D is uncertain. Germline-derived CDR1 and CDR2 are PRHDT and FYEKMQ (reference sequence). The CDR3 contains 14 residues. V lost 5 bases and J lost 1, with 12 bases in between. Here the CDR3 DNA reads TGTGCCAGCAGCCCCCTGACGGGTTCCTACGAGCAGTACTTC. Amino acids: CASSPLTGSYEQYF.

The CDR3 nucleotides read TGTGCCAGCAGCCGGGACAGGGCAGCTGGAAACACCATATATTTT. Translation: CASSRDRAAGNTIYF. This chain links TRBV5-4 with TRBJ1-3; 9 bases agree with TRBD1. CDR1 is SGHNT, CDR2 YYREEE, per germline (reference sequence). Unmatched junction bases numbered 4, after V lost 4 bases and J lost 2 bases. CDR3 length: 15 amino acids.

This rearrangement joins TRBV7-3 to TRBJ1-1, with 8 bases fitting TRBD1. V shed 5 bases, J shed 4 bases, and the junction held 6 bases outside the gene matches. CDR1 and CDR2 from the germline V gene are SGHTA and FQGTGA. The CDR3 totals 14 residues. For the CDR3, the DNA is TGTGCCAGCAGCGACAGGACAGGGAGCACTGAAGCTTTCTTT. Residues: CASSDRTGSTEAFF.

The chain combines TRBV7-2 with TRBJ2-7; D gene unclear. Trimming removed 5 bases at V and 2 bases at J, with 16 bases between. CDR3 length: 15 amino acids. Germline V lookup: CDR1 SGHTA, CDR2 FQGNSA. The CDR3 reads CASSPPKQPTYEQYF. The CDR3 DNA reads as TGTGCCAGCAGCCCCCCTAAGCAACCTACCTACGAGCAGTACTTC.

The sample holds a few counts of this clone. J is TRBJ1-1 and V is TRBV18, with unresolved D. Trimming took off 6 bases at V and 6 bases at J, with 11 bases between the two ends. This CDR3 is built from 12 residues. Per the germline V gene, CDR1 is KGHSH and CDR2 is LQKENI. CDR3 sequence reads: CASSSDGAEAFF. The CDR3 DNA sequence: TGTGCCAGCTCGTCGGACGGGGCTGAAGCTTTCTTT.

The chain uses TRBV13 and TRBJ2-1, with no clear D. The germline V gene has CDR1 PRHDT and CDR2 FYEKMQ (reference sequence). The V and J ends lost 5 bases and 1 base respectively, with 15 bases between them. The CDR3 sequence is 16 residues long. The CDR3 bases are TGTGCCAGCAGCCCCTCTTGGGCGAGGTCCTACAATGAGCAGTTCTTC. As protein: CASSPSWARSYNEQFF.

V is TRBV5-1 and J is TRBJ2-1; 10 nucleotides line up with TRBD2. The CDR3 runs 15 residues. V dropped 4 bases and J dropped 0; count of bases not matched to a gene: 1. Germline-derived CDR1 and CDR2 are SGHRS and YFSETQ. CDR3 region: CASSVAGGSYNEQFF. For the CDR3, the DNA is TGCGCCAGCAGCGTAGCGGGAGGCTCCTACAATGAGCAGTTCTTC.